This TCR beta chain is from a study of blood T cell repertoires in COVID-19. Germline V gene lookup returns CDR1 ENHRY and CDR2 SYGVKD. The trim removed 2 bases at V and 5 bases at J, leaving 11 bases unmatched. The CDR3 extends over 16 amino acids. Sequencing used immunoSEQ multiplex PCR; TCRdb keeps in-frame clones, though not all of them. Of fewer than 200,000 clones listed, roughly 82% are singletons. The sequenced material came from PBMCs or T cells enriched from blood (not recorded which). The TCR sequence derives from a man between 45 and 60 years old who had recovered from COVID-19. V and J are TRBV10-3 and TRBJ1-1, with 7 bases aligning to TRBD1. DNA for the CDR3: TGTGCCATCAGTGAGACGCTTTCAGGGGGTAAGACTGAAGCTTTCTTT. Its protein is CAISETLSGGKTEAFF.